What follows are 4 T cell receptor beta chains derived from one specimen sequenced in a study of CD8+ T cells in alopecia areata. The authors extracted RNA and reverse transcribed it into cDNA as the sequencing template. Produced via immunoSEQ multiplex PCR; TCRdb's table is partial and in-frame only. This sample yields 95,000 to 100,000 clones, of which around 60% are seen a single time; less than 20% belongs to the top ten. Treatment in this sample: oral pan-JAK inhibitor, 5-10 mg twice daily. The sequencing used CD8+ T cells sorted from blood, collected between weeks 55 and 65, from a patient treated with tofacitinib. Receptors originate from a human donor with alopecia areata.

This clone was seen more than once but under ten times. V and J are TRBV7-6 and TRBJ2-1, with 9 positions matching TRBD2. CDR3 size: 19 residues. J lost 6 bases, V lost 3 bases, and 18 bases had no gene match. CDR1 is SGHVS, CDR2 FNYEAQ, per germline. The CDR3 loop reads CASSLIGQETSGGINEQFF. The CDR3 DNA follows: TGTGCCAGCAGCTTGATAGGACAGGAGACTAGCGGAGGGATCAATGAGCAGTTCTTC.

This clone was picked up one time. The chain joins TRBV30 to TRBJ1-5, with D uncertain. Looked up from germline, CDR1 is GTSNPN and CDR2 is SVGIG (reference sequence). With 0 bases removed from V and 6 bases from J, the gap between germline ends came to 12 bases. The CDR3 sequence is 14 residues long. The CDR3 nucleotides read TGTGCCTGGAGTGTCGGTGTTGGGTTTCAGCCCCAGCATTTT. Translation gives CAWSVGVGFQPQHF.

The genes are TRBV27 and TRBJ2-1; 13 positions agree with TRBD2. V lost 3 bases to trimming and J lost 9 bases; unmatched junction nucleotides: 8. Looked up from germline, CDR1 is MNHEY and CDR2 is SMNVEV (reference sequence). This CDR3 region has 16 residues. CDR3 sequence: CASSFPTSGGAGEQFF. In nucleotides, the CDR3 is TGTGCCAGCAGTTTCCCAACTAGCGGGGGGGCAGGTGAGCAGTTCTTC.

The sample holds a few counts of this clone. The chain joins TRBV5-6 to TRBJ2-5; 7 bases fit TRBD1. With V trimmed by 4 bases and J by 9 bases, 18 bases remained unmatched. The CDR3 is 16 residues long. Germline V lookup: CDR1 SGHDT, CDR2 YYEEEE. The CDR3 DNA is TGTGCCAGCAGCCAGGGGGTTGGGTTGTCGTGGGAATCCCAGTACTTC. Encoded protein: CASSQGVGLSWESQYF.